Given below is one T cell receptor beta chain in context. CDR3 length: 14 amino acids. V shed 3 bases and J 4 bases; nucleotides not matched to a gene: 2. The germline gives CDR1 SGHRS, CDR2 YFSETQ. Both 60 Vbeta primers and 13 Jbeta primers went into the PCR. Assay: immunoSEQ multiplex PCR; the TCRdb copy retains only in-frame clones and omits some. The table has approximately 190,000 clones, more than 65% seen once. These data come from a study of cytomegalovirus exposure and HLA in healthy donors. This chain links TRBV5-1 with TRBJ2-3; the match to TRBD1 covers 10 bases. The receptor's source is a man aged 50 to 60 in good health and CMV-seronegative. Sample: PBMCs. The CDR3 DNA is TGCGCCAGCAGCTCCGGGACAGGGGCAGATACGCAGTATTTT. This gives the protein CASSSGTGADTQYF.